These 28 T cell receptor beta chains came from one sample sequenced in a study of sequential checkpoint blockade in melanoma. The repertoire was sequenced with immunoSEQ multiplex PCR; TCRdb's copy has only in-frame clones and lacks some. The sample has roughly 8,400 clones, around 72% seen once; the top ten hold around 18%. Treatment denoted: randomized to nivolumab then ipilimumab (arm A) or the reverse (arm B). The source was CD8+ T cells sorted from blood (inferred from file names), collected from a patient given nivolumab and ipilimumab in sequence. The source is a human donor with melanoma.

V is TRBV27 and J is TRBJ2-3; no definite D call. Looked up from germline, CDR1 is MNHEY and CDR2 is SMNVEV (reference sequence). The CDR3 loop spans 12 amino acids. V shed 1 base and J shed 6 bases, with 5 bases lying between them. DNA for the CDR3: TGTGCCAGCAGTTTATTGGGCGATACGCAGTATTTT. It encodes CASSLLGDTQYF.

As DNA, the CDR3 is TGCGCCAGCAGCTTGGCCCCCGTCTACGAGCAGTACTTC. Its translation is CASSLAPVYEQYF. The V call is TRBV5-1, the J call TRBJ2-7; D not resolved. CDR1 is SGHRS, CDR2 YFSETQ, per germline. The CDR3 consists of 13 residues. The V gene lost 0 bases and the J gene lost 3 bases, with 7 bases spanning the gap.

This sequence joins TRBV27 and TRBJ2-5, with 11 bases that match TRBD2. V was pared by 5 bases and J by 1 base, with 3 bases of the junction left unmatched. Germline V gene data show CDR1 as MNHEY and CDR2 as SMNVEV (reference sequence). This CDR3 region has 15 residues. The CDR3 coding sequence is TGTGCCAGCAGTCTCCTAGCGGGGGGCCAAGAGACCCAGTACTTC. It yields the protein CASSLLAGGQETQYF.

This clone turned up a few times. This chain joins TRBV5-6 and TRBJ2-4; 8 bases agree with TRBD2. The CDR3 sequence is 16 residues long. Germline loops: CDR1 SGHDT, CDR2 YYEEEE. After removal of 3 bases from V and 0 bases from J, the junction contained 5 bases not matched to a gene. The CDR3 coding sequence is TGTGCCAGCAGCTCTGGCGGGGGGCTAGCCAAAAACATTCAGTACTTC. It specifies CASSSGGGLAKNIQYF.

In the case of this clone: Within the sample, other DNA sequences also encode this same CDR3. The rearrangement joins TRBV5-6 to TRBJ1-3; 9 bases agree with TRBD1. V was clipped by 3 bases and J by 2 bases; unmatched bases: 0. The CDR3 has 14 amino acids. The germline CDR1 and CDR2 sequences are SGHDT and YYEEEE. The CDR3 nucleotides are TGTGCCAGCAGCTGGACAGGGGCTGGAAACACCATATATTTT. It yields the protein CASSWTGAGNTIYF.

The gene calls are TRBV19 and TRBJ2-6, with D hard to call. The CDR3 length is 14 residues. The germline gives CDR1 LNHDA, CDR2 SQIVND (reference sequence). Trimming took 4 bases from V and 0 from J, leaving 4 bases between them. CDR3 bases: TGTGCCAGTAGTACTCGCTCTGGGGCCAACGTCCTGACTTTC. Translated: CASSTRSGANVLTF.

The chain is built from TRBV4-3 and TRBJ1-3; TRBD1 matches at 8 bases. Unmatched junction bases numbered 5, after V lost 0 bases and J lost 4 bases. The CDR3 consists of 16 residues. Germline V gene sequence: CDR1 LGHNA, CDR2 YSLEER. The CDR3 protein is CASSQDPTGVGNTIYF. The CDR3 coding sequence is TGCGCCAGCAGCCAAGACCCGACAGGGGTCGGAAACACCATATATTTT.

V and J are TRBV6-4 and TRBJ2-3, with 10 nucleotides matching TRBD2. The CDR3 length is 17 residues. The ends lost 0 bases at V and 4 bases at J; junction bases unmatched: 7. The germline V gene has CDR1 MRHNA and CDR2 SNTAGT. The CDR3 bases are TGTGCCAGCAGTGACTCGGCTAGCGGGAGCGGAGCAGATACGCAGTATTTT. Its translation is CASSDSASGSGADTQYF.

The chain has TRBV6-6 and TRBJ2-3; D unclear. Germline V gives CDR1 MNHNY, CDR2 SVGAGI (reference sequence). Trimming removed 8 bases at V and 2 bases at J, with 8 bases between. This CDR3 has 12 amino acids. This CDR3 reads CASAQATDTQYF. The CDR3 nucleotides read TGTGCCAGCGCCCAGGCCACAGATACGCAGTATTTT.

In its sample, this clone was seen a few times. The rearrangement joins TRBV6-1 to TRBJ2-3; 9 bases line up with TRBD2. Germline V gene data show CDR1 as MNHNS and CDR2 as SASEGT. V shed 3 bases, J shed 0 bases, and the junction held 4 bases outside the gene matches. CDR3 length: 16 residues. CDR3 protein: CASSDRLADSTDTQYF. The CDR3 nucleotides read TGTGCCAGCAGTGATAGACTAGCGGATAGCACAGATACGCAGTATTTT.

The CDR3 spells CASSLHPGQGRNEQYF. The CDR3 nucleotides read TGTGCCAGCAGTTTACATCCGGGACAGGGCCGAAACGAGCAGTACTTC. The chain has TRBV28 and TRBJ2-7; TRBD1 aligns across 9 bases. The CDR3 spans 16 residues. Germline assignment: CDR1 MDHEN and CDR2 SYDVKM. Unmatched junction bases numbered 10, after V lost 2 bases and J lost 5 bases.

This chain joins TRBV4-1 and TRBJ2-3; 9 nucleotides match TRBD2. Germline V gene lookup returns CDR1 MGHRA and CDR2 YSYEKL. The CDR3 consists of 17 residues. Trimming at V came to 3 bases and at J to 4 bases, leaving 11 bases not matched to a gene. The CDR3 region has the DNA TGCGCCAGCAGCCAGTGGGCAGGGCAGCGGGGGGCAGATACGCAGTATTTT. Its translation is CASSQWAGQRGADTQYF.

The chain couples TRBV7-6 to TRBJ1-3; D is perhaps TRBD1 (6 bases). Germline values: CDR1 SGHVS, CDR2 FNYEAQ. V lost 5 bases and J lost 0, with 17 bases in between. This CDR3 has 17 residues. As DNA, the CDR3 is TGTGCCAGCAGCCTGAATCGGGGACAAAGCTCTGGAAACACCATATATTTT. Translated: CASSLNRGQSSGNTIYF.

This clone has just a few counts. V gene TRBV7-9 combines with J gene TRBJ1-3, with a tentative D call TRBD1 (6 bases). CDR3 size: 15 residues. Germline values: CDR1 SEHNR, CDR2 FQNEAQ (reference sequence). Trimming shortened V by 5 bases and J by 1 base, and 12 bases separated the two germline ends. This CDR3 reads CASSRTVLSGNTIYF. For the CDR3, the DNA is TGTGCCAGCAGCAGGACAGTTTTGTCTGGAAACACCATATATTTT.

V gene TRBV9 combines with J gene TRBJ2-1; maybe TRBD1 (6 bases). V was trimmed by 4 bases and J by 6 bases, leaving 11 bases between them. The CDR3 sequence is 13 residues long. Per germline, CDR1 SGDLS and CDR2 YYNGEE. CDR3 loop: CASSLGHLNEQFF. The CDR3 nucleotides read TGTGCCAGCAGCCTGGGACACCTCAATGAGCAGTTCTTC.

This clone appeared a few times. CDR3 amino acids: CASSEDEGGNSPLHF. The CDR3 nucleotides read TGTGCCAGCAGTGAAGATGAGGGTGGTAATTCACCCCTCCACTTT. The chain combines TRBV6-9 with TRBJ1-6; D uncertain. The CDR3 has 15 residues. V lost 5 bases and J lost 6, with 14 bases in between. Germline-derived CDR1 and CDR2 are MNHGY and SVAAGI.

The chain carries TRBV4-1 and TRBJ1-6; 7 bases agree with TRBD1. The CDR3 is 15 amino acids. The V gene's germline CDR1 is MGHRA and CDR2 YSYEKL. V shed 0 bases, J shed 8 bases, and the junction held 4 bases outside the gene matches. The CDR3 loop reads CASSQDADRYSPLHF. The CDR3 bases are TGCGCCAGCAGCCAAGATGCGGACAGGTATTCACCCCTCCACTTT.

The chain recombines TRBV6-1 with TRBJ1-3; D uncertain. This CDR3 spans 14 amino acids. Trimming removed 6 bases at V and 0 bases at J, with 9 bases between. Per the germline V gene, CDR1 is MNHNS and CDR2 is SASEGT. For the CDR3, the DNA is TGTGCCAGCAGGGACTTTGGCTCTGGAAACACCATATATTTT. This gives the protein CASRDFGSGNTIYF.

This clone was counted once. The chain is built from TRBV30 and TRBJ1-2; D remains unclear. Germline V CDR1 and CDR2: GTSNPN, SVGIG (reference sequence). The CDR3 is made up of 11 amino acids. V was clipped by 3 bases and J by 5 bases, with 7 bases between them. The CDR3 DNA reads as TGTGCCTGGAGGCGAGAGTATGGCTACACCTTC. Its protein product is CAWRREYGYTF.

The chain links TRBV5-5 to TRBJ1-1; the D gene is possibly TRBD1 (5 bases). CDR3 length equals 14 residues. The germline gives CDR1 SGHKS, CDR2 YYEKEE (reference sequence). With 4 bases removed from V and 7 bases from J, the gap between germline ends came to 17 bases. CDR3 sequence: CASSEDIRKFEAFF. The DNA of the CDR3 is TGTGCCAGCAGCGAGGACATTCGCAAGTTTGAAGCTTTCTTT.

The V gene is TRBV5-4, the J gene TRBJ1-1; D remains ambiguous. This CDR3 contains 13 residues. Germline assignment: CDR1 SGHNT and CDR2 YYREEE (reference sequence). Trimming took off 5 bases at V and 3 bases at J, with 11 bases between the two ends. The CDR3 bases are TGTGCCAGCAGGTCTCGGTTGGACACTGAAGCTTTCTTT. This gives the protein CASRSRLDTEAFF. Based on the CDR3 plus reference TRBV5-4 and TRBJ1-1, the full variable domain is ETGVTQSPTHLIKTRGQQVTLRCSSQSGHNTVSWYQQALGQGPQFIFQYYREEENGRGNFPPRFSGLQFPNYSSELNVNALELDDSALYLCASRSRLDTEAFFGQGTRLTVV.

CDR3 nucleotide sequence: TGCGCCAGCAGCCAAGATTGGAGGGGCGCCTATCGCGAGCAGTACTTC. This gives the protein CASSQDWRGAYREQYF. The V and J genes are TRBV4-1 and TRBJ2-7; TRBD2 might be the D (6 bases). The germline CDR1 and CDR2 sequences are MGHRA and YSYEKL. The length of the CDR3 is 16 residues. V lost 0 bases and J lost 6, with 18 bases in between.

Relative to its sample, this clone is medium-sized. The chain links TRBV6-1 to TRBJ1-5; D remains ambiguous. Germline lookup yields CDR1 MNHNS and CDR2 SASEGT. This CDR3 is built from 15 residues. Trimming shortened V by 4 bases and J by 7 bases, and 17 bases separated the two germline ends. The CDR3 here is CASSVGMSGGQPQHF. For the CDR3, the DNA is TGTGCCAGCAGTGTCGGTATGAGCGGTGGGCAGCCCCAGCATTTT.

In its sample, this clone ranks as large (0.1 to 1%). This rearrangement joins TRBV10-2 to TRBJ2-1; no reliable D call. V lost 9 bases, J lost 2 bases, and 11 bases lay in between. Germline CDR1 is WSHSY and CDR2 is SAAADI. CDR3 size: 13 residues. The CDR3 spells CASSPSAYNEQFF. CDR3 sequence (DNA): TGCGCCAGTTCCCCTAGTGCCTACAATGAGCAGTTCTTC.

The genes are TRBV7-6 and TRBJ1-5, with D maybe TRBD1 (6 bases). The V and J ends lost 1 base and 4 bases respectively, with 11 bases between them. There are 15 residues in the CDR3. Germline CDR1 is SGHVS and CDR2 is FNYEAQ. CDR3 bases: TGTGCCAGCAGCTTAGATACAGGGCGAAATCAGCCCCAGCATTTT. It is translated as CASSLDTGRNQPQHF.

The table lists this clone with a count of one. The DNA for the CDR3 is TGTGCCAGCAGCTTGGGACTAGCGGGATCCTACGAGCAGTACTTC. Protein: CASSLGLAGSYEQYF. The V call is TRBV12-1, the J call TRBJ2-5; TRBD2 is taken as the D call from the table, unchecked against the DNA. The end of the DNA aligns better with TRBJ2-7, so the J call may be wrong. TRBV12-1 is termed a pseudogene. This CDR3 has 15 amino acids.

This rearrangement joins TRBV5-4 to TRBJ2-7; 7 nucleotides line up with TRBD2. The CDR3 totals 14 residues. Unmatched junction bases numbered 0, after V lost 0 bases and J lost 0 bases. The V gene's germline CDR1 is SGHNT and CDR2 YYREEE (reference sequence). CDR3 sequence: CASSLGGSSYEQYF. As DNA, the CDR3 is TGTGCCAGCAGCTTGGGCGGGAGCTCCTACGAGCAGTACTTC.

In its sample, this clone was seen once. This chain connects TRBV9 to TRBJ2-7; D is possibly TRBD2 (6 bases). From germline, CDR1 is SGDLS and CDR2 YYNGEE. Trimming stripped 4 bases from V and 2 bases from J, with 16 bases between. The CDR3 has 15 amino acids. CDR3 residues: CASSPTEGFPYEQYF. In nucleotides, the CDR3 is TGTGCCAGCAGCCCAACGGAGGGTTTCCCCTACGAGCAGTACTTC.